The 15 T cell receptor beta chains below come from one sample, sequenced in a study of cytomegalovirus exposure and HLA in healthy donors. PCR primers comprised 60 Vbeta and 13 Jbeta primers. Some clones are missing from TCRdb's copy, which holds only in-frame ones; the method was immunoSEQ multiplex PCR. The top ten hold 0.71% of the sample, which has 200,000 to 250,000 clones, approximately 88% seen once. Sequencing was carried out using PBMCs. These receptors originate from a boy aged 2 to 10 in good health and CMV-seronegative.

The genes are TRBV7-9 and TRBJ2-3, with TRBD2 as a possible D gene (5 bases). V was pared by 4 bases and J by 2 bases, with 13 bases between. Germline assignment: CDR1 SEHNR and CDR2 FQNEAQ (reference sequence). The CDR3 loop spans 15 amino acids. The DNA of the CDR3 is TGTGCCAGCAGCTCCGCGGGCGGAGCCACAGATACGCAGTATTTT. Its protein product is CASSSAGGATDTQYF.

The chain has TRBV29-1 and TRBJ2-5; TRBD1 aligns across 11 bases. Germline V lookup: CDR1 SQVTM, CDR2 ANQGSEA. There are 14 residues in the CDR3. Losses at the gene ends were 3 bases for V and 5 bases for J; bases not matched to a gene: 5. The CDR3 sequence: CSVDRTGGMETQYF. The CDR3 region has the DNA TGCAGCGTTGACCGGACAGGGGGCATGGAGACCCAGTACTTC.

The CDR3 DNA reads TGTGCCAGCAGTCTGCGACAGGGGCATCAGCCCCAGCATTTT. Its translation is CASSLRQGHQPQHF. The chain links TRBV6-1 to TRBJ1-5; 8 nucleotides align to TRBD1. The CDR3 runs to 14 residues. V lost 5 bases, J lost 5 bases, and 5 bases stayed unmatched. Germline values: CDR1 MNHNS, CDR2 SASEGT.

The chain uses TRBV30 and TRBJ2-5; 7 bases are a match to TRBD2. CDR3 size: 14 residues. J lost 1 base, V lost 0 bases, and 2 bases had no gene match. Germline V CDR1 and CDR2: GTSNPN, SVGIG (reference sequence). The CDR3 nucleotides are TGTGCCTGGAGTGTACCTAGCGGCCAAGAGACCCAGTACTTC. Translating it yields CAWSVPSGQETQYF.

V usage is TRBV5-8 and J usage is TRBJ2-1, with TRBD2 identical over 9 bases. J gave up 4 bases and V 1 base, and 3 bases lay outside the gene matches. Per the germline V gene, CDR1 is SGHTS and CDR2 is YDEGEE. There are 15 residues in the CDR3. CDR3 in DNA: TGTGCCAGCAGCTTGTTCACTAGCGGGTACAATGAGCAGTTCTTC. Its protein product is CASSLFTSGYNEQFF.

V is TRBV30 and J is TRBJ2-5; no reliable D call. V lost 0 bases and J lost 1, with 6 bases in between. The CDR3 runs to 13 residues. The germline V gene encodes CDR1 GTSNPN and CDR2 SVGIG (reference sequence). The CDR3 region is CAWSVIVQETQYF. The CDR3 nucleotides read TGTGCCTGGAGTGTGATAGTCCAAGAGACCCAGTACTTC. Together with reference TRBV30 and TRBJ2-5, the CDR3 gives the full variable domain: SQTIHQWPATLVQPVGSPLSLECTVEGTSNPNLYWYRQAAGRGLQLLFYSVGIGQISSEVPQNLSASRPQDRQFILSSKKLLLSDSGFYLCAWSVIVQETQYFGPGTRLLVL.

This chain uses TRBV5-4 with TRBJ2-7; 8 nucleotides align to TRBD1. V dropped 4 bases and J dropped 5; count of bases not matched to a gene: 5. Germline-derived CDR1 and CDR2 are SGHNT and YYREEE (reference sequence). The CDR3 contains 13 residues. CDR3 protein: CASSPTGAHEQYF. DNA of the CDR3: TGTGCCAGCAGCCCGACAGGGGCCCACGAGCAGTACTTC. The whole variable domain, filled in from reference TRBV5-4 and TRBJ2-7, reads ETGVTQSPTHLIKTRGQQVTLRCSSQSGHNTVSWYQQALGQGPQFIFQYYREEENGRGNFPPRFSGLQFPNYSSELNVNALELDDSALYLCASSPTGAHEQYFGPGTRLTVT.

The rearrangement links TRBV10-3 to TRBJ2-6, with TRBD1 identical over 7 bases. Germline V CDR1 and CDR2: ENHRY, SYGVKD. The CDR3 extends over 15 amino acids. After removal of 3 bases from V and 2 bases from J, the junction contained 1 base not matched to a gene. CDR3 bases: TGTGCCATCAGTGACCAGGGGGCTGGGGCCAACGTCCTGACTTTC. It yields the protein CAISDQGAGANVLTF.

This clone was seen only a few times. CDR3 residues: CASSPAGSGELFF. The CDR3 DNA sequence: TGTGCCAGCTCCCCCGCAGGCTCCGGGGAGCTGTTTTTT. J is TRBJ2-2 and V is TRBV27; no definite D call. V was clipped by 8 bases and J by 6 bases, with 13 bases between them. Germline V gives CDR1 MNHEY, CDR2 SMNVEV (reference sequence). This CDR3 is 13 amino acids long.

This clone was counted only a few times. This chain uses TRBV5-6 with TRBJ2-7; tentatively, D is TRBD2 (6 bases). The CDR3 is 13 amino acids. Germline V CDR1 and CDR2: SGHDT, YYEEEE. Between the trimmed V and J ends, which lost 4 bases and 0 bases, there was a span of 8 bases. In DNA form, the CDR3 reads TGTGCCAGCAGCGGGGGGAGCTCCTACGAGCAGTACTTC. Its protein is CASSGGSSYEQYF.

The chain couples TRBV5-1 to TRBJ2-3; D uncertain. Trimming removed 3 bases from V and 6 bases from J, with 14 bases in between. Germline V gives CDR1 SGHRS, CDR2 YFSETQ. The CDR3 is made up of 14 amino acids. This CDR3 is CASSSGSPADTQYF. CDR3 bases: TGCGCCAGCAGCTCCGGGTCACCGGCTGATACGCAGTATTTT.

V is TRBV5-1 and J is TRBJ2-5; 9 nucleotides line up with TRBD1. The closer fit of TRBJ2-7 to the DNA end suggests the J call may be wrong. Per germline, CDR1 SGHRS and CDR2 YFSETQ. The CDR3 is 16 residues long. The CDR3 sequence is CASSLAPDRGSYEQYF. The CDR3 DNA reads as TGCGCCAGCAGCTTGGCCCCGGACAGGGGTTCCTACGAGCAGTACTTC.

With regard to this clone: Other nucleotide sequences in the sample specify the same CDR3. The gene calls are TRBV5-4 and TRBJ1-2; D is perhaps TRBD1 (6 bases). Germline CDR1 SGHNT, CDR2 YYREEE (reference sequence). This CDR3 comprises 15 residues. V dropped 0 bases and J dropped 1 base, with 10 bases sitting between them. The CDR3 loop is CASSLVQGGNYGYTF. As DNA, the CDR3 is TGTGCCAGCAGCTTGGTACAGGGCGGTAACTATGGCTACACCTTC.

The J gene is TRBJ2-7, the V gene TRBV5-3; D is unclear. TRBV5-3 is an ORF, with its function uncertain. This CDR3 contains 11 residues. Trimming shortened V by 4 bases and J by 3 bases, and 5 bases separated the two germline ends. CDR3 in DNA: TGTGCCAGAAGCCTAAACTACGAGCAGTACTTC. Amino acid sequence: CARSLNYEQYF.

The J gene is TRBJ2-6, the V gene TRBV5-1; maybe TRBD2 (6 bases). With 4 bases removed from V and 2 bases from J, the gap between germline ends came to 13 bases. From germline, CDR1 is SGHRS and CDR2 YFSETQ. CDR3 length: 16 residues. The CDR3 region is CASSRTGVPGANVLTF. CDR3 nucleotides: TGCGCCAGCAGCCGCACGGGGGTCCCTGGGGCCAACGTCCTGACTTTC.